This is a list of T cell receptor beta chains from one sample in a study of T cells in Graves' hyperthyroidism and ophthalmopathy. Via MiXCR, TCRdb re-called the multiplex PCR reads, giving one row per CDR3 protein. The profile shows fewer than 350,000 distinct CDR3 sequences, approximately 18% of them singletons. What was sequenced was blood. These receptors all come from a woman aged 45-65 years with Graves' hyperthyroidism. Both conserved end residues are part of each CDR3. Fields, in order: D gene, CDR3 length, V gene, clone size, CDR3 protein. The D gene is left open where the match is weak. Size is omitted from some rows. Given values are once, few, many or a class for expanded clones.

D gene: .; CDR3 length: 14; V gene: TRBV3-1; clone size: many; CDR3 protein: CASSQDLGRDEQFF
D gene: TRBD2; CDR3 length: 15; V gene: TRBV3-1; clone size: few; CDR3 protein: CASSPGLAGGEAQYF
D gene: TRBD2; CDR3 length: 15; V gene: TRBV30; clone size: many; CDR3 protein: CAWIRGGRASYEQYF
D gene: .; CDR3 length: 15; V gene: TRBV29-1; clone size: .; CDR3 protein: CSVMGTAGRFYEQYF
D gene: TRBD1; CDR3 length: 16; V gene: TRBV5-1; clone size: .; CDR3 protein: CASSLDRGGTNEKLFF
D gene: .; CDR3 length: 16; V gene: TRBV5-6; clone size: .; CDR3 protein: CASSLGLTSIGNTIYF
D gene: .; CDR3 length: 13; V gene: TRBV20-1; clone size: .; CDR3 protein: CSGRVPGANVLTF
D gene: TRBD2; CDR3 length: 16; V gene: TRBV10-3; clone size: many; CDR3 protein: CAIRRQGGVATDTQYF
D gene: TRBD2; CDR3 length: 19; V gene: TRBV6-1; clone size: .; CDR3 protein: CASRGTSGRALANTGELFF
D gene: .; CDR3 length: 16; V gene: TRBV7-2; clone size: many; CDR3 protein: CASSLRGTSYNSPLHF
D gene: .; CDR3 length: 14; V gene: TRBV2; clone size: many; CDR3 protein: CASRDRATNEKLFF
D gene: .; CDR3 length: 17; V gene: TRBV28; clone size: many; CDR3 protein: CASTAPDPQSNTGELFF
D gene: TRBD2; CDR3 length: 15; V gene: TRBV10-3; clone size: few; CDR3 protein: CAISEVPGGPHEQFF
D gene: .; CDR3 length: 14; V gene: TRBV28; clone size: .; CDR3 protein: CASSADGSSYEQYF
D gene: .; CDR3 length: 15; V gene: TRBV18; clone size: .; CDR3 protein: CASSPPSMGTGELFF
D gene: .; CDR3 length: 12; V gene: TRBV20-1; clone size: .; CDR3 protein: CSASRPQRGYTF
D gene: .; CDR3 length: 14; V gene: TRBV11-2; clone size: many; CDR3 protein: CASSLGGPSYEQYF
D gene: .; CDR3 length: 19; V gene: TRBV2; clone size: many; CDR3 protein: CASSEAGHWGQYSNQPQHF
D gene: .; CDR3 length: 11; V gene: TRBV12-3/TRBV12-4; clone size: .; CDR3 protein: CASSLIGELFF
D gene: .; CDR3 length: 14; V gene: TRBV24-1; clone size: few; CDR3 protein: CATRRIGPGVEQYF
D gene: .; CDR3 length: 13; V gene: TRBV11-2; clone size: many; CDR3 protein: CASSRWGQETQYF
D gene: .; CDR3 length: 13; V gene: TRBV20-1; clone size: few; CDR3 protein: CSSPGQGNQPQHF
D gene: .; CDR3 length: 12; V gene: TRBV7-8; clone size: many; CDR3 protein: CASAARTDEQFF
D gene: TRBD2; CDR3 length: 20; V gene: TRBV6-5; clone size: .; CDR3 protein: CASSYTPLASGSVGTDTQYF
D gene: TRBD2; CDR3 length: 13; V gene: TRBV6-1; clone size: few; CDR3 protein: CASRGGSSYEQYF
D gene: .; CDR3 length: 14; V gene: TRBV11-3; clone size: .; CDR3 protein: CASSLRGSSDTQYF
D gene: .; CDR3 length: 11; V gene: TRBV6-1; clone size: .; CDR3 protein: CATSQAEKLFF
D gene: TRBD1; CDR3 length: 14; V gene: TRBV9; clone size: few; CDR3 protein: CASSVGQGDQPQHF
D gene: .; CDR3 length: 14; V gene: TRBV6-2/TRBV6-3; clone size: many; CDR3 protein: CASSQGPKQETQYF
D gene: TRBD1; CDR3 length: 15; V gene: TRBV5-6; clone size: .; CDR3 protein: CASSPGQDFYYGYTF
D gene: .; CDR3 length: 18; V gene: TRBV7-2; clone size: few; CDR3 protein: CASSPQRAGRSGANVLTF
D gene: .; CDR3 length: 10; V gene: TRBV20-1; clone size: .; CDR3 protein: CSARLWEQFF
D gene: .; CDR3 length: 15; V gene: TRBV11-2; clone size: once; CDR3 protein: CASSPGGGTNNEQFF
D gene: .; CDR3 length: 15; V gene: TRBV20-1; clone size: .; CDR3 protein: CSARQEADYNQPQHF
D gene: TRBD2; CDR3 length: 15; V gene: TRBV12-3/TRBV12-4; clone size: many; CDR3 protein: CASLRGVRNTGELFF
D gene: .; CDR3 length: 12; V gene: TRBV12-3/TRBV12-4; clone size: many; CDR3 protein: CASSLGAAEAFF
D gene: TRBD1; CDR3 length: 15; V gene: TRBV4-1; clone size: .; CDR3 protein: CASSQDWGQTGEAFF
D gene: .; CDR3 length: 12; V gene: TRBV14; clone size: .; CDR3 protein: CACARANTEAFF
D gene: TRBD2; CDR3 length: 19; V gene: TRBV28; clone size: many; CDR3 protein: CASSLPLASGSVSTDTQYF
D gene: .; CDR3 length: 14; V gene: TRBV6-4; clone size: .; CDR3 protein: CASKPIQSAWTQYF
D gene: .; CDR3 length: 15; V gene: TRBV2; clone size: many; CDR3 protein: CASSEEHSSTDTQYF
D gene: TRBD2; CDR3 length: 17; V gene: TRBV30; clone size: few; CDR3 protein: CAWSVLAGDWYQETQYF